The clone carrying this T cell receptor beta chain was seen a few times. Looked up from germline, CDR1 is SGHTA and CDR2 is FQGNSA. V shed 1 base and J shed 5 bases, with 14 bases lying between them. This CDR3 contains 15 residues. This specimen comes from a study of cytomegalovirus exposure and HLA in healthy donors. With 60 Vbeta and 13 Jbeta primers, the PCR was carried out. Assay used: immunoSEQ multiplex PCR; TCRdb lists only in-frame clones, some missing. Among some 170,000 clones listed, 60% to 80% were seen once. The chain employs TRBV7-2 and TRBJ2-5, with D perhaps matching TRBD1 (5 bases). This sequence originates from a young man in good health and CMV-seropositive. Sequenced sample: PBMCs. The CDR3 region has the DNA TGTGCCAGCAGCTTAGGATTAGGGGCTGGGGAGACCCAGTACTTC. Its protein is CASSLGLGAGETQYF.